The clone carrying this T cell receptor (beta chain) was recorded many times. Its antigen is not identified. The junction departs from the called germline gene at one end, perhaps through a read error. Diagnoses used clinical symptoms, serum thyroxine and TRAb, thyroid ultrasound and orbital computed tomography. Before ophthalmopathy appeared, progressors gave blood at initial hyperthyroidism diagnosis. Regions amplified from RNA transcripts were the TCR beta CDR3 regions. In the first-round RT-PCR of the TCR CDR3, the HTBI primer set was used. TCRdb independently ran MiXCR on the multiplex PCR reads; one entry per CDR3 protein. The data show 370,000 or so distinct CDR3 sequences, roughly 14% seen once. This record comes from a study of T cells in Graves' hyperthyroidism and ophthalmopathy. Study context: Peripheral blood was collected at initial diagnosis, before any treatment.

Study observations and caveats: Researchers report that a 13 V-J model separated ophthalmopathy from stable hyperthyroidism.

Sequences were obtained from blood. The origin of this receptor is a woman between 18 and 29 years old with Graves' hyperthyroidism that later progressed to Graves' ophthalmopathy.

The DNA for the CDR3 is TGCGCCAGCAGCTTGGGCGGGGGGACCAAAGACATTCAGTACTTC. Its protein is CASSLGGGTKDIQYF. The chain has TRBV5-1 and TRBJ2-4, with TRBD2 matching over 8 bases. The CDR3 covers 15 residues. Per germline, CDR1 SGHRS and CDR2 YFSETQ.